The 32 T cell receptor beta chains given below trace back to one sample, sequenced in a study of blood T cell repertoires in COVID-19. The table came from immunoSEQ multiplex PCR; TCRdb's copy has only in-frame clones and leaves some out. The data show a few hundred thousand clones, 85% seen once. The sample taken for sequencing was peripheral blood. Receptors were obtained from a woman aged 70-85 years with COVID-19, enrolled during active disease.

The chain joins TRBV6-1 to TRBJ1-5; TRBD1 might be the D (5 bases). This CDR3 comprises 14 residues. V was clipped by 1 base and J by 7 bases, with 11 bases between them. CDR1 is MNHNS and CDR2 is SASEGT in the germline V gene. The CDR3 coding sequence is TGTGCCAGCAGTGAAGTTCGTCAGGGCCAGCCCCAGCATTTT. This translates into CASSEVRQGQPQHF.

The genes are TRBV7-2 and TRBJ2-5; the D is unclear. The CDR3 is made up of 13 amino acids. Germline-derived CDR1 and CDR2 are SGHTA and FQGNSA. Trimming left V 4 bases short and J 2 bases short, with 8 bases between. CDR3: CASSSTRQETQYF. The DNA of the CDR3 is TGTGCCAGCAGCTCAACCCGGCAAGAGACCCAGTACTTC.

The V and J genes are TRBV7-2 and TRBJ1-2; possible D gene TRBD1, 5 bases. V was pared by 1 base and J by 4 bases, with 7 bases between. Germline assignment: CDR1 SGHTA and CDR2 FQGNSA. The CDR3 consists of 13 residues. CDR3: CASSLDQGYGYTF. In DNA form, the CDR3 reads TGTGCCAGCAGCTTAGACCAGGGCTATGGCTACACCTTC.

The J gene is TRBJ1-6, the V gene TRBV11-2; 7 bases map to TRBD1. Unmatched junction bases numbered 6, after V lost 4 bases and J lost 6 bases. The germline gives CDR1 SGHAT, CDR2 FQNNGV. The CDR3 runs to 15 residues. The CDR3 sequence: CASSSPRGVNSPLHF. The CDR3 nucleotides are TGTGCCAGCAGCTCCCCCAGGGGGGTTAATTCACCCCTCCACTTT. The whole variable domain, filled in from reference TRBV11-2 and TRBJ1-6, reads EAGVAQSPRYKIIEKRQSVAFWCNPISGHATLYWYQQILGQGPKLLIQFQNNGVVDDSQLPKDRFSAERLKGVDSTLKIQPAKLEDSAVYLCASSSPRGVNSPLHFGNGTRLTVT.

The chain recombines TRBV5-4 with TRBJ1-2, with 7 bases matching TRBD1. Germline CDR1 SGHNT, CDR2 YYREEE (reference sequence). The J segment lost 6 bases and the V segment lost 0 bases, leaving 8 bases of the junction unmatched. This CDR3 is 15 amino acids long. DNA for the CDR3: TGTGCCAGCAGCTTGGTGCAACAGGGGAGCCATGGCTACACCTTC. This gives the protein CASSLVQQGSHGYTF.

V gene TRBV9 combines with J gene TRBJ1-2, with D perhaps TRBD1 (6 bases). Trimming removed 4 bases from V and 8 bases from J, with 18 bases in between. CDR3 size: 14 residues. Per the germline V gene, CDR1 is SGDLS and CDR2 is YYNGEE. The CDR3 spells CASSPWEGGSGYTF. CDR3 nucleotide sequence: TGTGCCAGCAGCCCCTGGGAGGGGGGAAGCGGCTACACCTTC.

CDR3 amino acids: CSARDGYEQYF. As DNA, the CDR3 is TGCAGTGCTAGAGACGGCTACGAGCAGTACTTC. The rearrangement links TRBV20-1 to TRBJ2-7; no definite D call. In germline, CDR1 is DFQATT, CDR2 SNEGSKA (reference sequence). Trimming shortened V by 0 bases and J by 3 bases, and 3 bases separated the two germline ends. CDR3 length: 11 amino acids.

V and J are TRBV19 and TRBJ1-4; D not resolved. The CDR3 spans 14 residues. CDR1 is LNHDA, CDR2 SQIVND, per germline (reference sequence). V was cut by 5 bases and J by 0 bases, with 7 bases left in between. CDR3 DNA: TGTGCCAGTAGTCAGGCAACAACTAATGAAAAACTGTTTTTT. The encoded protein is CASSQATTNEKLFF.

This sequence joins TRBV11-3 and TRBJ1-3; the D is unclear. Per germline, CDR1 SGHNT and CDR2 YENEEA. This CDR3 has 13 amino acids. V was trimmed by 3 bases and J by 1 base, leaving 4 bases between them. The CDR3 here is CASSFQSGNTIYF. The CDR3 DNA follows: TGTGCCAGCAGCTTCCAGTCTGGAAACACCATATATTTT.

This clone appeared once. The V and J genes are TRBV7-9 and TRBJ1-4, with D uncertain. Germline V gene data show CDR1 as SEHNR and CDR2 as FQNEAQ (reference sequence). Trimming stripped 5 bases from V and 10 bases from J, with 11 bases between. The CDR3 totals 12 residues. CDR3 nucleotide sequence: TGTGCCAGCAGCCCTGGGGAGGGAAAACTGTTTTTT. It is translated as CASSPGEGKLFF. The whole variable domain, remainder taken from reference TRBV7-9 and TRBJ1-4, is DTGVSQNPRHKITKRGQNVTFRCDPISEHNRLYWYRQTLGQGPEFLTYFQNEAQLEKSRLLSDRFSAERPKGSFSTLEIQRTEQGDSAMYLCASSPGEGKLFFGSGTQLSVL.

This chain links TRBV25-1 with TRBJ2-2; tentatively, D is TRBD2 (7 bases). Deletions cut 1 base from V and 1 base from J, with 16 bases between. The CDR3 contains 18 residues. Germline V gene lookup returns CDR1 MGHDK and CDR2 SYGVNS. In DNA, the CDR3 is TGTGCCAGCAGTGAATTCGGGGGGCGATTTTTGAACACCGGGGAGCTGTTTTTT. Protein: CASSEFGGRFLNTGELFF.

V is TRBV3-1 (or the pseudogene TRBV3-2) and J is TRBJ2-5, with D possibly matching TRBD1 (6 bases). V was cut by 1 base and J by 4 bases, with 10 bases left in between. The germline gives CDR1 LGHDT, CDR2 YNNKEL (reference sequence). This CDR3 is 14 amino acids long. This CDR3 is CASSQVQGRETQYF. The CDR3 nucleotides read TGTGCCAGCAGCCAAGTACAGGGAAGAGAGACCCAGTACTTC.

The CDR3 here is CASSYPQGAATEAFF. CDR3 nucleotides: TGTGCCAGCAGTTATCCACAGGGGGCGGCCACTGAAGCTTTCTTT. V and J are TRBV6-2 or TRBV6-3 and TRBJ1-1, with 9 bases fitting TRBD1. Germline V gene sequence: CDR1 MNHEY, CDR2 SVGEGT. CDR3 length: 15 amino acids. Trimming took 3 bases from V and 4 from J; bases not matched to a gene: 6.

The chain carries TRBV6-2 or TRBV6-3 and TRBJ2-3, with 7 positions matching TRBD1. CDR1 MNHEY and CDR2 SVGEGT come from the germline V gene. Trimming at V came to 5 bases and at J to 5 bases, leaving 10 bases not matched to a gene. The CDR3 has 15 residues. This CDR3 is CASSPDRLRGDTQYF. For the CDR3, the DNA is TGTGCCAGCAGTCCGGACAGGCTCCGGGGAGATACGCAGTATTTT.

The rearrangement uses TRBV4-1 and TRBJ2-3, with TRBD2 identical over 7 bases. J lost 4 bases, V lost 0 bases, and 7 bases had no gene match. Germline CDR1 is MGHRA and CDR2 is YSYEKL. The CDR3 covers 16 residues. In DNA form, the CDR3 reads TGCGCCAGCAGCCAAGATCGGGGGGAGATCCCAGATACGCAGTATTTT. Protein product: CASSQDRGEIPDTQYF.

This clone was counted between two and nine times. The chain's CDR3 is CASIPGYTNTEAFF. CDR3 in DNA: TGTGCCAGCATCCCAGGGTATACCAACACTGAAGCTTTCTTT. This chain connects TRBV7-9 to TRBJ1-1; D is possibly TRBD1 (5 bases). The CDR3 is 14 amino acids. Trimming stripped 7 bases from V and 2 bases from J, with 14 bases between. The V gene's germline CDR1 is SEHNR and CDR2 FQNEAQ (reference sequence).

The chain combines TRBV27 with TRBJ2-7, with 8 bases identical to TRBD1. The junction had 4 bases not matched to a gene; V was cut back by 2 bases and J by 1 base. CDR3 size: 15 residues. Germline assignment: CDR1 MNHEY and CDR2 SMNVEV (reference sequence). DNA for the CDR3: TGTGCCAGCAGTTTAAGGGGACAGGCGTCCTACGAGCAGTACTTC. Translating gives CASSLRGQASYEQYF.

The chain couples TRBV7-5 to TRBJ1-4; TRBD1, the table's D call, was not compared with the DNA. TRBV7-5 is a recognized pseudogene. CDR3 length equals 15 residues. Here the CDR3 reads CARSFKGESNEKLFF. The DNA of the CDR3 is TGTGCCAGAAGCTTCAAGGGGGAGTCTAATGAAAAACTGTTTTTT.

This chain connects TRBV9 to TRBJ1-1; D is perhaps TRBD1 (5 bases). Germline assignment: CDR1 SGDLS and CDR2 YYNGEE. V was shortened by 3 bases and J by 1 base, with 10 bases between the two germline ends. This CDR3 contains 14 residues. CDR3 in amino acids: CASSAQTENTEAFF. CDR3 nucleotide sequence: TGTGCCAGCAGCGCACAGACAGAGAACACTGAAGCTTTCTTT.

The chain joins TRBV18 to TRBJ1-1, with TRBD1 matching over 8 bases. This CDR3 has 14 residues. Germline CDR1 and CDR2: KGHSH and LQKENI. After removal of 3 bases from V and 5 bases from J, the junction contained 5 bases not matched to a gene. The DNA for the CDR3 is TGTGCCAGCTCACCCTCAGGGGGCGAGACTGAAGCTTTCTTT. It is translated as CASSPSGGETEAFF.

The rearrangement links TRBV10-3 to TRBJ1-2, with 7 bases aligning to TRBD1. CDR1 and CDR2 from the germline V gene are ENHRY and SYGVKD. CDR3 length equals 15 residues. After removal of 6 bases from V and 8 bases from J, the junction contained 15 bases not matched to a gene. CDR3 bases: TGTGCCATCAGCCTAGTCCGGGACAGCTCTGTCGGCTACACCTTC. Translation gives CAISLVRDSSVGYTF.

V usage is TRBV7-9 and J usage is TRBJ2-2; TRBD2 matches 8 bases. The V and J ends lost 4 bases and 5 bases, in that order; junction bases with no gene match: 12. CDR3 length: 17 amino acids. Per the germline V gene, CDR1 is SEHNR and CDR2 is FQNEAQ (reference sequence). CDR3 in amino acids: CASSSGSAGGLTGELFF. In nucleotides, the CDR3 is TGTGCCAGCAGCTCTGGGTCGGCGGGAGGTTTAACCGGGGAGCTGTTTTTT.

The rearrangement uses TRBV7-9 and TRBJ1-6; D is unresolved. The CDR3 runs 16 residues. Germline CDR1 reads SEHNR; CDR2 reads FQNEAQ (reference sequence). Trimming pared 5 bases from V and 8 bases from J, leaving 19 bases between. CDR3 coding DNA: TGTGCCAGCAGCCGGGGTACTGCTTCCGGATATTCACCCCTCCACTTT. As protein: CASSRGTASGYSPLHF.

The CDR3 nucleotides read TGTGCCACTTCGGACAGGGGCTTATACAATGAGCAGTTCTTC. Translated, it gives CATSDRGLYNEQFF. The genes are TRBV24-1 and TRBJ2-1; 9 nucleotides align to TRBD1. V shed 10 bases and J 4 bases; nucleotides not matched to a gene: 7. The V gene's germline CDR1 is KGHDR and CDR2 SFDVKD. The CDR3 extends over 14 amino acids.

The J gene is TRBJ2-3, the V gene TRBV5-1, with 7 nucleotides matching TRBD2. The germline V gene encodes CDR1 SGHRS and CDR2 YFSETQ. The CDR3 runs 17 residues. Losses at the gene ends were 0 bases for V and 0 bases for J; bases not matched to a gene: 7. The DNA of the CDR3 is TGCGCCAGCAGCTTGGCGGGGGGATATCCTAGCACAGATACGCAGTATTTT. Its translation is CASSLAGGYPSTDTQYF.

The gene calls are TRBV5-8 and TRBJ2-5; 9 positions match TRBD1. The germline V gene has CDR1 SGHTS and CDR2 YDEGEE. The CDR3 contains 14 residues. Losses at the gene ends were 0 bases for V and 4 bases for J; bases not matched to a gene: 1. The CDR3 spells CASSLGQGGETQYF. The CDR3 DNA follows: TGTGCCAGCAGCTTGGGACAGGGGGGAGAGACCCAGTACTTC.

This rearrangement joins TRBV19 to TRBJ1-3; D is unclear. Per germline, CDR1 LNHDA and CDR2 SQIVND (reference sequence). This CDR3 has 13 amino acids. Trimming left V 5 bases short and J 3 bases short, with 8 bases between. Here the CDR3 reads CASSRGGGNTIYF. CDR3 DNA: TGTGCCAGTAGTCGGGGTGGTGGAAACACCATATATTTT.

The chain couples TRBV30 to TRBJ1-6; no clear D gene. Germline values: CDR1 GTSNPN, CDR2 SVGIG (reference sequence). V lost 2 bases and J 0 bases, leaving 11 bases between the germline ends. The CDR3 loop spans 16 amino acids. The CDR3 nucleotides read TGTGCCTGGAGTCAAGGCCACAGCTCCTATAATTCACCCCTCCACTTT. Its translation is CAWSQGHSSYNSPLHF.

The chain employs TRBV10-3 and TRBJ2-7, with D possibly being TRBD2 (6 bases). This CDR3 is built from 12 residues. V was cut by 4 bases and J by 4 bases, with 8 bases left in between. Germline assignment: CDR1 ENHRY and CDR2 SYGVKD. The CDR3 nucleotides are TGTGCCATCAGTGGGGGGGTTTACGAGCAGTACTTC. As protein: CAISGGVYEQYF.

CDR3: CASSFSGWDAKNIQYF. The CDR3 DNA sequence: TGTGCCAGCAGTTTTTCAGGGTGGGATGCCAAAAACATTCAGTACTTC. The chain links TRBV27 to TRBJ2-4; the D gene is possibly TRBD1 (5 bases). Germline loops: CDR1 MNHEY, CDR2 SMNVEV (reference sequence). Between the trimmed V and J ends, which lost 3 bases and 1 base, there was a span of 13 bases. The CDR3 sequence is 16 residues long.

The genes are TRBV7-2 and TRBJ1-2, with a possible D match to TRBD1 (6 bases). V lost 2 bases, J lost 8 bases, and 18 bases lay in between. The CDR3 is made up of 15 amino acids. Germline CDR1 and CDR2: SGHTA and FQGNSA. The CDR3 reads CASSLSTGLTGGYTF. Written as DNA, the CDR3 is TGTGCCAGCAGCTTATCCACAGGGCTGACGGGAGGCTACACCTTC.

The chain carries TRBV14 and TRBJ1-2; the match to TRBD1 covers 10 bases. The V segment lost 0 bases and the J segment 5 bases; nucleotides outside the gene matches: 3. The length of the CDR3 is 15 residues. Germline CDR1 SGHDN, CDR2 FVKESK. The CDR3 DNA follows: TGTGCCAGCAGCCAAGAACCGGGACAGGGGTATGGCTACACCTTC. Translation gives CASSQEPGQGYGYTF.